Listed below are T cell receptor beta chains from one sample, sequenced in a study of shared clonotypes between healthy human individuals. Data came from immunoSEQ multiplex PCR; TCRdb stores just in-frame clones and leaves some out. Of millions of clones listed, around 94% were seen once; the top ten hold 0.13% to 0.15%. Sequences were obtained from naive CD4+ T cells sorted from blood. The receptor source for this set is a man aged 18 to 30 in good health. Each CDR3 is given with its conserved first and last residue. A D gene is named only where the DNA matches it firmly.

d_call j_call v_call cdr3_aa cdr3_nt
TRBD1 TRBJ2-5 TRBV6-6 CASTKPGTEETQYF TGTGCCAGCACTAAACCAGGGACAGAAGAGACCCAGTACTTC
NA TRBJ1-2 TRBV4-1 CASSQEQGIYGYTF TGCGCCAGCAGCCAAGAACAGGGAATCTATGGCTACACCTTC
NA TRBJ2-1 TRBV29-1 CSGGPGSYNEQFF TGCAGCGGGGGCCCGGGTTCCTACAATGAGCAGTTCTTC
NA TRBJ2-1 TRBV27 CASSLARGSSYNEQFF TGTGCCAGCAGTTTAGCGCGAGGGAGCTCCTACAATGAGCAGTTCTTC
TRBD2 TRBJ2-3 TRBV5-5 CASSLRLAGETDTQYF TGTGCCAGCAGCTTGCGGCTAGCGGGAGAGACAGATACGCAGTATTTT
NA TRBJ2-7 TRBV18 CASSGGTDAYEQYF TGTGCCAGCTCAGGTGGGACGGATGCCTACGAGCAGTACTTC
TRBD1 TRBJ2-7 TRBV5-1 CASSWTGYEQYF TGCGCCAGCAGCTGGACAGGGTACGAGCAGTACTTC
NA TRBJ2-2 TRBV10-3 CAISASGGQIVGELFF TGTGCCATCAGTGCCTCGGGGGGCCAAATAGTCGGGGAGCTGTTTTTT
TRBD1 TRBJ2-3 TRBV18 CASSLGQGVADTQYF TGTGCCAGCTCACTCGGACAGGGGGTGGCAGATACGCAGTATTTT
NA TRBJ2-5 TRBV6-6 CASSYRPNQETQYF TGTGCCAGCAGTTACAGGCCGAACCAAGAGACCCAGTACTTC
NA TRBJ1-1 TRBV6-5 CASSPTFRNTEAFF TGTGCCAGCAGCCCCACATTTAGGAACACTGAAGCTTTCTTT
NA TRBJ2-2 TRBV4-3 CASSQEEFGELFF TGCGCCAGCAGCCAAGAAGAGTTCGGGGAGCTGTTTTTT